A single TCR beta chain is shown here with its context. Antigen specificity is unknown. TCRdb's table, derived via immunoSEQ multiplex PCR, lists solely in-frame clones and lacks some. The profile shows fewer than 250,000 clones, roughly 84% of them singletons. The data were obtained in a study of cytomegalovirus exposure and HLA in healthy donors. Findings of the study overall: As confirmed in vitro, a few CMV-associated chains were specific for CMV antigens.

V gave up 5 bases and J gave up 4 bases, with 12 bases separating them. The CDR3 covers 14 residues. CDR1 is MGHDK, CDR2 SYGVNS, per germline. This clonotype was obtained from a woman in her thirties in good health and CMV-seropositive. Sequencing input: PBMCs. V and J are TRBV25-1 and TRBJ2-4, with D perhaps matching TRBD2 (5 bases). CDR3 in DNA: TGTGCCAGCAGTCCCCAAGGAGGTAAAAACATTCAGTACTTC. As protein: CASSPQGGKNIQYF. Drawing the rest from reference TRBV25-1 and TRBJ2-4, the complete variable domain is EADIYQTPRYLVIGTGKKITLECSQTMGHDKMYWYQQDPGMELHLIHYSYGVNSTEKGDLSSESTVSRIRTEHFPLTLESARPSHTSQYLCASSPQGGKNIQYFGAGTRLSVL.